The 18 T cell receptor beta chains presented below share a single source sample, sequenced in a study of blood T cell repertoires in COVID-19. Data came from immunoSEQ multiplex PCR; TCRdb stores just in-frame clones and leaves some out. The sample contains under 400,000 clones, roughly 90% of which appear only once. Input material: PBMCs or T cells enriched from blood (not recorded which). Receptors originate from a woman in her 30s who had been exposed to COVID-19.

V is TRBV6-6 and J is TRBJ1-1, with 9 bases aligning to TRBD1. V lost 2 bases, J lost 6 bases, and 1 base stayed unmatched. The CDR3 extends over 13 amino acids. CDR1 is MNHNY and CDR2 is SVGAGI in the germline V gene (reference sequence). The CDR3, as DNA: TGTGCCAGCAGTTACGGACAGGGGTCTGAAGCTTTCTTT. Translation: CASSYGQGSEAFF.

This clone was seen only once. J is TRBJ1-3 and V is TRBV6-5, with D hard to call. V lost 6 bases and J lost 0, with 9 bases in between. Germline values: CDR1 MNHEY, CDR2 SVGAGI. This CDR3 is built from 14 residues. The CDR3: CASSLDLSGNTIYF. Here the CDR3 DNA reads TGTGCCAGCAGCCTAGATCTCTCTGGAAACACCATATATTTT.

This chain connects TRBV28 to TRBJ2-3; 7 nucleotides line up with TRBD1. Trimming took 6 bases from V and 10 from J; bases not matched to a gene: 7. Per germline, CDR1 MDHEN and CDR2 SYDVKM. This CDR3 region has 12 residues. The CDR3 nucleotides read TGTGCCAGCAGCCGACAGGGAGCGGCGCAGTATTTT. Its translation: CASSRQGAAQYF.

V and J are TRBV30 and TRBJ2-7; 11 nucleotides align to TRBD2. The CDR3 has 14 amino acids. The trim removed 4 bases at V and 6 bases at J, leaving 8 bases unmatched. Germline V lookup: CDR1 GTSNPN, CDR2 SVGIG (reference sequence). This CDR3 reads CAWNLLAGAGEQYF. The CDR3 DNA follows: TGTGCCTGGAATTTACTAGCGGGAGCCGGCGAGCAGTACTTC.

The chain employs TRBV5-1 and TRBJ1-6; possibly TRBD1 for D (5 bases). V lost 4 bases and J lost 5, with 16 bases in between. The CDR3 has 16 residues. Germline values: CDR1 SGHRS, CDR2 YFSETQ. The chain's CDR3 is CASSPTRRQNNSPLHF. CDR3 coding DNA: TGCGCCAGCAGCCCGACCCGGCGACAGAATAATTCACCCCTCCACTTT. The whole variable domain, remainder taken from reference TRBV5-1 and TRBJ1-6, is KAGVTQTPRYLIKTRGQQVTLSCSPISGHRSVSWYQQTPGQGLQFLFEYFSETQRNKGNFPGRFSGRQFSNSRSEMNVSTLELGDSALYLCASSPTRRQNNSPLHFGNGTRLTVT.

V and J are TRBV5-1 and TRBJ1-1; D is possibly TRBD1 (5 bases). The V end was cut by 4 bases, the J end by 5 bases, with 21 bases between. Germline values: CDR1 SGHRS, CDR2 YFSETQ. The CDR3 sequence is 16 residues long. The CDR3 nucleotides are TGCGCCAGCAGCACCGCCTCGGACATAACGAGAACTGAAGCTTTCTTT. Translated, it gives CASSTASDITRTEAFF. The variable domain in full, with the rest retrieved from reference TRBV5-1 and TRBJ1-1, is KAGVTQTPRYLIKTRGQQVTLSCSPISGHRSVSWYQQTPGQGLQFLFEYFSETQRNKGNFPGRFSGRQFSNSRSEMNVSTLELGDSALYLCASSTASDITRTEAFFGQGTRLTVV.

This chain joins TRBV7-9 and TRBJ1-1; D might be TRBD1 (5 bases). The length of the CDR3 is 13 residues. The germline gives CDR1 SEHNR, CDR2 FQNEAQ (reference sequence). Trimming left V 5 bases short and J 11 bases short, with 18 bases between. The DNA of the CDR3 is TGTGCCAGCAGCCCTCAGGGTGGGGGGTCGGCTTTCTTT. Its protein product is CASSPQGGGSAFF. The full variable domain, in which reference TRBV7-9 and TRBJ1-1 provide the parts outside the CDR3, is DTGVSQNPRHKITKRGQNVTFRCDPISEHNRLYWYRQTLGQGPEFLTYFQNEAQLEKSRLLSDRFSAERPKGSFSTLEIQRTEQGDSAMYLCASSPQGGGSAFFGQGTRLTVV.

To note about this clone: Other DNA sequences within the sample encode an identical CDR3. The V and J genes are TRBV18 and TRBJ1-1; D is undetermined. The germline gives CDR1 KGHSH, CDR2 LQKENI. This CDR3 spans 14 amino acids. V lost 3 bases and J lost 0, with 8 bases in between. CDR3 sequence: CASSPRVMNTEAFF. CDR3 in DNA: TGTGCCAGCTCACCCCGGGTCATGAACACTGAAGCTTTCTTT. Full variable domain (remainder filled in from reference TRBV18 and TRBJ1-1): NAGVMQNPRHLVRRRGQEARLRCSPMKGHSHVYWYRQLPEEGLKFMVYLQKENIIDESGMPKERFSAEFPKEGPSILRIQQVVRGDSAAYFCASSPRVMNTEAFFGQGTRLTVV.

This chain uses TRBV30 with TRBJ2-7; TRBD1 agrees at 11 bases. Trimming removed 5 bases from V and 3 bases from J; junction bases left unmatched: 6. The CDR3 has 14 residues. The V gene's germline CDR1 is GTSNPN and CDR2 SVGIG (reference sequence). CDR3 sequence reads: CAWAYGTGGYEQYF. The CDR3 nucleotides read TGTGCCTGGGCCTATGGGACAGGGGGCTACGAGCAGTACTTC.

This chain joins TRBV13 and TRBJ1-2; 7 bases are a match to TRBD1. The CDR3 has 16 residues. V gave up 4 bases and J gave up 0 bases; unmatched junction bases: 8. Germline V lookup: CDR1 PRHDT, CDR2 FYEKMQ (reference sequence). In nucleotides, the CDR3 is TGTGCCAGCAGCTGGGGATCGGGACAGACTAACTATGGCTACACCTTC. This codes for CASSWGSGQTNYGYTF.

CDR3 sequence reads: CASSLASGSLDTGELFF. The CDR3 nucleotides are TGTGCCAGCAGCTTGGCTAGCGGGAGTCTCGACACCGGGGAGCTGTTTTTT. The chain combines TRBV5-4 with TRBJ2-2; 10 bases line up with TRBD2. The length of the CDR3 is 17 residues. With 0 bases clipped from V and 3 bases from J, the junction kept 5 bases outside the gene matches. Germline-derived CDR1 and CDR2 are SGHNT and YYREEE (reference sequence).

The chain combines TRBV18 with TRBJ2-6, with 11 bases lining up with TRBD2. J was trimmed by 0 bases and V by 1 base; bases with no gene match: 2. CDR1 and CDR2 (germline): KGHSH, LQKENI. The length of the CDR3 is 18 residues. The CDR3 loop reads CASSPRTSGPSGANVLTF. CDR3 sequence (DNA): TGTGCCAGCTCACCACGGACTAGCGGGCCCTCTGGGGCCAACGTCCTGACTTTC.

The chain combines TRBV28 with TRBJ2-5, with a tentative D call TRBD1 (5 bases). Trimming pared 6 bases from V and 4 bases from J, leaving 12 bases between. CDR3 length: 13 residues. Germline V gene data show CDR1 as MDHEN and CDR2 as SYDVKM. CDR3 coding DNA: TGTGCCAGCAGGCAGGGAATACTAGAGACCCAGTACTTC. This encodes CASRQGILETQYF.

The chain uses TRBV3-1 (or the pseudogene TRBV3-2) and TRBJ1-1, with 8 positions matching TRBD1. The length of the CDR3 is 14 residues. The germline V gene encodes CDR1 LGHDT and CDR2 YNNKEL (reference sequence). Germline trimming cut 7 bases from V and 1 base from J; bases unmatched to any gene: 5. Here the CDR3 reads CASTTQGGNTEAFF. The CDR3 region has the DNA TGTGCCAGCACCACACAGGGGGGGAACACTGAAGCTTTCTTT.

DNA for the CDR3: TGTGCCAGCAGTTACGGAGGGCCCGAGCAGTACTTC. Translating gives CASSYGGPEQYF. The chain joins TRBV28 to TRBJ2-7; D is perhaps TRBD2 (6 bases). Per germline, CDR1 MDHEN and CDR2 SYDVKM. The CDR3 consists of 12 residues. Trimming removed 4 bases at V and 6 bases at J, with 10 bases between.

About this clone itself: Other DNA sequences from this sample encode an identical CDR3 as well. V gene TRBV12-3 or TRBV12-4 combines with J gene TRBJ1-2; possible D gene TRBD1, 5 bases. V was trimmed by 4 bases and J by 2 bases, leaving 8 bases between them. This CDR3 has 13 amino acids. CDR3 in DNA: TGTGCCAGCAGTTCGCGGGGGAACTATGGCTACACCTTC. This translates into CASSSRGNYGYTF.

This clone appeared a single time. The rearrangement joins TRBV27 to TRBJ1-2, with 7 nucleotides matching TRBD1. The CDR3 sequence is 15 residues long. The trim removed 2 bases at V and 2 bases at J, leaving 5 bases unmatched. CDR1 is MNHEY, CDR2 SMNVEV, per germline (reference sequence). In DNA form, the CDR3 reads TGTGCCAGCAGTTTACGACAGGGTCTCAACTATGGCTACACCTTC. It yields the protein CASSLRQGLNYGYTF.

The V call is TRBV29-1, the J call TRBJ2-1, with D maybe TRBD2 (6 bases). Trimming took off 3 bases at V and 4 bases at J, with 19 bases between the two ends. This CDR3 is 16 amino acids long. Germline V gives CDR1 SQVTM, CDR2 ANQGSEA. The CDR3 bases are TGCAGCGTTGAGGGCCTAGCGAGCCGATCATACAATGAGCAGTTCTTC. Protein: CSVEGLASRSYNEQFF.